The 18 T cell receptor beta chains presented below share a single source sample, sequenced in a study of T-cell reconstitution after alpha-beta-depleted transplantation in children. Unique molecular identifiers were incorporated during preparation of the TCRbeta library. Using its own MiXCR run on the PCR reads, TCRdb lists one record per CDR3 protein. The table shows approximately 980,000 distinct CDR3 sequences, with about 31% occurring only once. The sample was PBMCs, mostly from graft donor cells, taken 360 days after TCRalphabeta/CD19-depleted stem cell transplant. These receptors all come from a boy younger than two who had a stem cell transplant for SCID, so the T cells may come from the graft donor.

In DNA form, the CDR3 reads TGTGCCAGTAGTACGGACAGATCCTACGAGCAGTACTTC. Amino acids: CASSTDRSYEQYF. J is TRBJ2-7 and V is TRBV19; D might be TRBD1 (6 bases). V was shortened by 4 bases and J by 1 base, with 8 bases between the two germline ends. This CDR3 contains 13 residues. Germline values: CDR1 LNHDA, CDR2 SQIVND (reference sequence).

There are a few counts of this clonotype. The chain is built from TRBV25-1 and TRBJ1-5; 9 bases fit TRBD1. CDR1 and CDR2 (germline): MGHDK, SYGVNS. The trim removed 4 bases at V and 5 bases at J, leaving 6 bases unmatched. The CDR3 has 15 amino acids. Written as DNA, the CDR3 is TGTGCCAGCAGTGGCCGGGACAGGGAGGATCAGCCCCAGCATTTT. Its translation is CASSGRDREDQPQHF.

This clonotype was observed a few times. The J gene is TRBJ2-5, the V gene TRBV6-2 or TRBV6-3; D perhaps matches TRBD2 (6 bases). V shed 1 base and J shed 0 bases, with 15 bases lying between them. Germline-derived CDR1 and CDR2 are MNHEY and SVGEGT. The CDR3 is made up of 17 amino acids. DNA of the CDR3: TGTGCCAGCAGTTACTATGCAACTAGCAAGTACCAAGAGACCCAGTACTTC. It is translated as CASSYYATSKYQETQYF.

This chain links TRBV5-1 with TRBJ2-7; D could derive from TRBD1 or TRBD2 (5 bases each). Germline V gene sequence: CDR1 SGHRS, CDR2 YFSETQ. The CDR3 loop spans 13 amino acids. The V and J ends lost 5 bases and 7 bases respectively, with 16 bases between them. Written as DNA, the CDR3 is TGCGCCAGCAGGAGGGGCTCACTCGAGGAGCAGTACTTC. It encodes CASRRGSLEEQYF.

This clonotype occurred a few times. This chain connects TRBV7-2 to TRBJ1-1; D might be TRBD1 (6 bases). Germline CDR1 reads SGHTA; CDR2 reads FQGNSA. V dropped 2 bases and J dropped 5 bases, with 12 bases sitting between them. This CDR3 is built from 14 residues. CDR3 DNA: TGTGCCAGCAGCTTAACAGGGTTCGCGACTGAAGCTTTCTTT. Translated: CASSLTGFATEAFF.

The chain couples TRBV7-2 to TRBJ2-5; a weak D match, TRBD1 (6 bases). The CDR3 covers 17 residues. CDR1 and CDR2 (germline): SGHTA, FQGNSA. Trimming shortened V by 1 base and J by 5 bases, and 20 bases separated the two germline ends. The CDR3: CASSLGLRWGPGETQYF. The DNA for the CDR3 is TGTGCCAGCAGCTTAGGCCTTCGGTGGGGGCCCGGGGAGACCCAGTACTTC.

This chain links TRBV2 with TRBJ1-4, with a tentative D call TRBD1 (5 bases). The V end lost 4 bases, the J end lost 3 bases, and 15 bases lay between the germline ends. The germline CDR1 and CDR2 sequences are SNHLY and FYNNEI. This CDR3 contains 16 residues. Here the CDR3 reads CASSGPQGRSNEKLFF. The CDR3 DNA is TGTGCCAGCAGTGGACCTCAGGGTCGGTCTAATGAAAAACTGTTTTTT.

This clonotype has more than one count but fewer than ten. The chain links TRBV4-3 to TRBJ1-2; no reliable D call. CDR1 and CDR2 (germline): LGHNA, YSLEER. The CDR3 has 15 amino acids. Trimming stripped 0 bases from V and 0 bases from J, with 8 bases between. For the CDR3, the DNA is TGCGCCAGCAGCCAAGAGTCGTGGCCTAACTATGGCTACACCTTC. Amino acids: CASSQESWPNYGYTF.

This clonotype was counted between two and nine times. The rearrangement uses TRBV10-1 and TRBJ2-2; 7 bases agree with TRBD2. V shed 6 bases and J 4 bases; nucleotides not matched to a gene: 8. The CDR3 has 15 amino acids. Germline V CDR1 and CDR2: WNHNN, SYGVQD (reference sequence). The CDR3 nucleotides are TGCGCCAGCAGCGGGGGGACCCCCTCCACCGGGGAGCTGTTTTTT. Translated, it gives CASSGGTPSTGELFF.

This clonotype was recorded a few times. The chain combines TRBV7-2 with TRBJ2-5; D uncertain. V dropped 3 bases and J dropped 10 bases, with 9 bases sitting between them. Germline loops: CDR1 SGHTA, CDR2 FQGNSA. The CDR3 loop spans 11 amino acids. CDR3 region: CASSFARSQYF. In nucleotides, the CDR3 is TGTGCCAGCAGCTTCGCCAGAAGCCAGTACTTC.

This clonotype was seen a few times. The gene calls are TRBV3-1 and TRBJ2-7; TRBD1 aligns across 10 bases. The germline gives CDR1 LGHDT, CDR2 YNNKEL (reference sequence). The CDR3 is 15 residues long. The ends lost 6 bases at V and 3 bases at J; junction bases unmatched: 8. CDR3 amino acids: CASRRTGTGDYEQYF. CDR3 DNA: TGTGCCAGCAGGCGTACCGGGACAGGGGACTACGAGCAGTACTTC.

This clonotype was seen at least ten times. A read error may produce the germline difference seen at one junction end. The chain is built from TRBV20-1 and TRBJ2-3; D not resolved. The germline V gene has CDR1 DFQATT and CDR2 SNEGSKA (reference sequence). CDR3 size: 15 residues. CDR3 nucleotide sequence: TGCAGTGCTAGAGATCACCGCAAAACCACACATACGCAGTATTTT. It specifies CSARDHRKTTHTQYF.

The chain has TRBV2 and TRBJ1-6; D is unresolved. With 0 bases removed from V and 6 bases from J, the gap between germline ends came to 24 bases. The CDR3 is 20 amino acids. Germline assignment: CDR1 SNHLY and CDR2 FYNNEI. CDR3 amino acids: CASSEASPSRFQSPNSPLHF. DNA for the CDR3: TGTGCCAGCAGTGAAGCGAGCCCGTCGAGGTTTCAGTCTCCTAATTCACCCCTCCACTTT.

This clonotype occurred once. CDR3 nucleotide sequence: TGCGCCAGCAGCACCACCGGGACTGGCACCGGGGAGCTGTTTTTT. Translation: CASSTTGTGTGELFF. V gene TRBV4-1 combines with J gene TRBJ2-2, with TRBD2 as a possible D gene (6 bases). The CDR3 covers 15 residues. Germline CDR1 is MGHRA and CDR2 is YSYEKL. The V end was cut by 5 bases, the J end by 4 bases, with 14 bases between.

This clonotype was detected only a few times. CDR3 loop: CASRAEPYGYTF. CDR3 nucleotide sequence: TGTGCCAGCAGGGCCGAACCCTATGGCTACACCTTC. V usage is TRBV12-3 or TRBV12-4 and J usage is TRBJ1-2; no clear D. The CDR3 consists of 12 residues. V was clipped by 6 bases and J by 4 bases, with 9 bases between them.

Concerning this clonotype itself: A junction end diverges from the germline sequence, so it may reflect a read error. The rearrangement links TRBV20-1 to TRBJ2-7, with D unresolved. CDR3 length: 13 residues. Germline CDR1 is DFQATT and CDR2 is SNEGSKA (reference sequence). The CDR3 spells CCAEPGVSYEQYF. CDR3 sequence (DNA): TGCTGTGCTGAACCGGGTGTCTCCTACGAGCAGTACTTC.

This clonotype was recorded a few times. The rearrangement uses TRBV6-5 and TRBJ2-1; 7 nucleotides agree with TRBD2. The junction had 3 bases not matched to a gene; V was cut back by 0 bases and J by 7 bases. The germline V gene encodes CDR1 MNHEY and CDR2 SVGAGI. This CDR3 is 14 amino acids long. The CDR3 is CASSYSGGRNEQFF. In nucleotides, the CDR3 is TGTGCCAGCAGTTACTCGGGGGGGAGGAATGAGCAGTTCTTC.

This clonotype was counted only a few times. This chain uses TRBV5-4 with TRBJ2-1, with D maybe TRBD2 (6 bases). Germline V gene data show CDR1 as SGHNT and CDR2 as YYREEE (reference sequence). This CDR3 has 16 residues. V dropped 4 bases and J dropped 0 bases, with 14 bases sitting between them. This CDR3 is CASSPAGKSSYNEQFF. The CDR3 coding sequence is TGTGCCAGCAGCCCGGCGGGAAAGAGCTCCTACAATGAGCAGTTCTTC.